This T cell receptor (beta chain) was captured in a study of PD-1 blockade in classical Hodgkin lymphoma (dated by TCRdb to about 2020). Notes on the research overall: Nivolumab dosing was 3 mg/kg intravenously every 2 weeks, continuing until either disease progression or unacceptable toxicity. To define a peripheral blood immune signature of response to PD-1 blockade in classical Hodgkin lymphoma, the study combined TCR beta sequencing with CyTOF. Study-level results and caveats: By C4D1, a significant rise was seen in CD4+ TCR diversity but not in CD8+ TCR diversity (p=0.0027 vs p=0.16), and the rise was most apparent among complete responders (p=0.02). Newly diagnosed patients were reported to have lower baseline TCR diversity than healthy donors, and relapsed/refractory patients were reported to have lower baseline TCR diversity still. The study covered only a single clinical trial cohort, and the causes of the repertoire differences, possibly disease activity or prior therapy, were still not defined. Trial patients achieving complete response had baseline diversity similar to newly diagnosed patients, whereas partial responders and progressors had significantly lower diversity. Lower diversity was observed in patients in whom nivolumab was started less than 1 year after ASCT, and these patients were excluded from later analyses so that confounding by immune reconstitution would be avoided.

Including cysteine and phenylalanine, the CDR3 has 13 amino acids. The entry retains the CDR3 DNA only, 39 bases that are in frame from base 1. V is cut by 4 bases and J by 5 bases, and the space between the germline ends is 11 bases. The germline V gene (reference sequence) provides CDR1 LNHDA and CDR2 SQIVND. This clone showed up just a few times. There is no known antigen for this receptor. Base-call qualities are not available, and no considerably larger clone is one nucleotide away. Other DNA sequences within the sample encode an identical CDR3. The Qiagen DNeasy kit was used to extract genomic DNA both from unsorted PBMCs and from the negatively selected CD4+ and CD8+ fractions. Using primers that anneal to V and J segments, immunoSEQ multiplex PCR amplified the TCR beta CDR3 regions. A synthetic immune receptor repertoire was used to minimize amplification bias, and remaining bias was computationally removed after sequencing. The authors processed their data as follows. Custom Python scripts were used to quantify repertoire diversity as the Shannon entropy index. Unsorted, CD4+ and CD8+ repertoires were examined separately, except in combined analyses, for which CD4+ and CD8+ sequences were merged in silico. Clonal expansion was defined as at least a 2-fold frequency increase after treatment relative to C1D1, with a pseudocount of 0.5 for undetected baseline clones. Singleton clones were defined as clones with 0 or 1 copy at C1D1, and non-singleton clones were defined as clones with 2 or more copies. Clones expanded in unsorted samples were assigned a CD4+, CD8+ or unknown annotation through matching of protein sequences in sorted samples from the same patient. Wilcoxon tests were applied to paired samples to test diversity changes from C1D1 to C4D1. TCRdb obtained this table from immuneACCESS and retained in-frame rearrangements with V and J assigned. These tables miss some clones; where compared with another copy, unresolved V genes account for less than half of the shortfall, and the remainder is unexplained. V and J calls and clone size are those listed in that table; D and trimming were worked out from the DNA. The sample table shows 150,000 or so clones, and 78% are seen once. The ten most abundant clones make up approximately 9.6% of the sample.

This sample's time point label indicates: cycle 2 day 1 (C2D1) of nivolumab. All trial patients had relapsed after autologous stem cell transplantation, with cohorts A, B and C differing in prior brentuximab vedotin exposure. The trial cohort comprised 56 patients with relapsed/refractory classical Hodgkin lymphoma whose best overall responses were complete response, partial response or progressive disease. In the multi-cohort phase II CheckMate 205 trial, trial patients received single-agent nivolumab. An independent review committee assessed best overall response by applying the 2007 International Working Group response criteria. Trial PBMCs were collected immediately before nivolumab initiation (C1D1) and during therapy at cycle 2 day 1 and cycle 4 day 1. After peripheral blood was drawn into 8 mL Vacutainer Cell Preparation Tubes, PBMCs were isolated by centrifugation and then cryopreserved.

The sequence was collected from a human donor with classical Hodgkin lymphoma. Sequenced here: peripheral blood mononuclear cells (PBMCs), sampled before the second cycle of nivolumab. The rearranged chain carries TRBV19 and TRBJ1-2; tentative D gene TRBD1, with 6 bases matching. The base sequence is TGTGCCAGTAGTAAACAGGGCAATTATGGCTACACCTTC. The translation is CASSKQGNYGYTF.